This is a list of T cell receptor beta chains from one sample in a study of cytomegalovirus exposure and HLA in healthy donors. Measured with immunoSEQ multiplex PCR; TCRdb has only the in-frame clones, and not every one. The table includes about 130,000 clones, around 86% detected once. Specimen: PBMCs. The receptor set was obtained from a young woman in good health and CMV-seronegative. Each CDR3 is given with its conserved first and last residue. Fields, in order: CDR3 DNA, CDR3 protein, clone size, J gene, D gene, V gene. The D gene is left open where the match is weak. Size values are once, few and many counts, or a class for expanded clones, and some rows have none.

CDR3nt: TGTGCCAGCAGTCCCACGGGTTGGGGCGGTACTGAAGCTTTCTTT; CDR3aa: CASSPTGWGGTEAFF; abundance: once; j_gene: TRBJ1-1; d_gene: NA; v_gene: TRBV28
CDR3nt: TGTGCCAGCAGTTTATCCCCACGTTGGCCCTATGGCTACACCTTC; CDR3aa: CASSLSPRWPYGYTF; abundance: NA; j_gene: TRBJ1-2; d_gene: NA; v_gene: TRBV27
CDR3nt: TGCGCCAGCAGCAAAAGGAGGTCAACTAATGAAAAACTGTTTTTT; CDR3aa: CASSKRRSTNEKLFF; abundance: NA; j_gene: TRBJ1-4; d_gene: NA; v_gene: TRBV10-1
CDR3nt: TGTGCCCAAAAACAACCGGGACAAACGGGCTACACCTTC; CDR3aa: CAQKQPGQTGYTF; abundance: NA; j_gene: TRBJ1-2; d_gene: NA; v_gene: TRBV30
CDR3nt: TGCGCCAGCAGCTTCGGGGAAACAGGGAAAGAGACCCAGTACTTC; CDR3aa: CASSFGETGKETQYF; abundance: NA; j_gene: TRBJ2-5; d_gene: NA; v_gene: TRBV5-1
CDR3nt: TGTGCCAGCAGCCAAGATGGAGGAGGGGCGCTCACTGAAGCTTTCTTT; CDR3aa: CASSQDGGGALTEAFF; abundance: NA; j_gene: TRBJ1-1; d_gene: NA; v_gene: TRBV4-2
CDR3nt: TGTGCCAGCAGCCTAGGGACAACCACCTACAGTGAGCAGTTCTTC; CDR3aa: CASSLGTTTYSEQFF; abundance: NA; j_gene: TRBJ2-1; d_gene: NA; v_gene: TRBV14
CDR3nt: TGCGCCAGCAGCATACTACAGGGCACGGTCACTGAAGCTTTCTTT; CDR3aa: CASSILQGTVTEAFF; abundance: NA; j_gene: TRBJ1-1; d_gene: NA; v_gene: TRBV5-1
CDR3nt: TGTGCCGGTGAGGGCAGGAGCTCCTACGAGCAGTACTTC; CDR3aa: CAGEGRSSYEQYF; abundance: NA; j_gene: TRBJ2-7; d_gene: NA; v_gene: TRBV7-9
CDR3nt: TGTGCCAGCAGCCAGGACAGGGGGCTACTTAGGAGAGAGACCCAGTACTTC; CDR3aa: CASSQDRGLLRRETQYF; abundance: NA; j_gene: TRBJ2-5; d_gene: TRBD1; v_gene: TRBV14
CDR3nt: TGCAGCGTTGAAAAGGGTAGCGCGAACACCGGGGAGCTGTTTTTT; CDR3aa: CSVEKGSANTGELFF; abundance: NA; j_gene: TRBJ2-2; d_gene: NA; v_gene: TRBV29-1
CDR3nt: TGCGCCAGCAGCTTGGTTTCAGGGAATCCCTACGAGCAGTACTTC; CDR3aa: CASSLVSGNPYEQYF; abundance: NA; j_gene: TRBJ2-7; d_gene: NA; v_gene: TRBV5-1
CDR3nt: TGTGCCAGCAGCCAAGACGGGACAGGAACCTACGAGCAGTACTTC; CDR3aa: CASSQDGTGTYEQYF; abundance: NA; j_gene: TRBJ2-7; d_gene: TRBD1; v_gene: TRBV4-2
CDR3nt: TGTGCCAGCCGACAGGATTCCTACGAGCAGTACTTC; CDR3aa: CASRQDSYEQYF; abundance: NA; j_gene: TRBJ2-7; d_gene: NA; v_gene: TRBV14
CDR3nt: TGCGCCAGCAGCCAAAGCCCCGGAGGGTCCGCCGCGTTCTTC; CDR3aa: CASSQSPGGSAAFF; abundance: NA; j_gene: TRBJ2-1; d_gene: NA; v_gene: TRBV4-1
CDR3nt: TGCGCCAGCAGCTTAAGAGGACAGGTAGTCCACGAGCAGTACTTC; CDR3aa: CASSLRGQVVHEQYF; abundance: NA; j_gene: TRBJ2-7; d_gene: TRBD1; v_gene: TRBV5-1
CDR3nt: TGTGCCAGCAGCAGCAGGGGCTATAGCAATCAGCCCCAGCATTTT; CDR3aa: CASSSRGYSNQPQHF; abundance: NA; j_gene: TRBJ1-5; d_gene: NA; v_gene: TRBV5-6
CDR3nt: TGTGCCAGCAGCTTGGTCCGTGGCGGGGGGCTCTACAATGAGCAGTTCTTC; CDR3aa: CASSLVRGGGLYNEQFF; abundance: NA; j_gene: TRBJ2-1; d_gene: TRBD2; v_gene: TRBV5-4
CDR3nt: TGTGCCAGCAGCTTGGCAGGGGATCAGCCCCAGCATTTT; CDR3aa: CASSLAGDQPQHF; abundance: NA; j_gene: TRBJ1-5; d_gene: NA; v_gene: TRBV5-8